The 3 T cell receptor beta chains below come from one sample, sequenced in a study of CD8 T cells in Susac syndrome. When the RNA was reverse transcribed, random hexamers were used with an input of roughly 0.45 to 1 ug. TCRdb re-called the immunoSEQ multiplex PCR reads through MiXCR, storing one row per CDR3 protein. The table has some 140,000 distinct CDR3 sequences, around 90% seen once; the top ten hold approximately 0.24%. Specimen: CD8+ T cells from PBMCs. These receptors all come from a human donor with multiple sclerosis.

This chain connects TRBV6-2 or TRBV6-3 to TRBJ1-5; D not resolved. The germline V and J ends were trimmed by 3 bases and 0 bases, with 9 bases remaining between them. The CDR3 runs to 15 residues. CDR1 is MNHEY and CDR2 is SVGEGT in the germline V gene. CDR3 DNA: TGTGCCAGCAGTTATAGAGACCATAGCAATCAGCCCCAGCATTTT. This codes for CASSYRDHSNQPQHF.

This chain uses TRBV4-1 with TRBJ1-4, with no clear D. Trimming cost V 3 bases and J 5 bases, with 10 bases left between them. Germline-derived CDR1 and CDR2 are MGHRA and YSYEKL. This CDR3 has 14 residues. The CDR3 protein is CASSHLGLNEKLFF. Here the CDR3 DNA reads TGCGCCAGCAGCCACCTGGGTCTAAATGAAAAACTGTTTTTT.

The rearrangement uses TRBV13 and TRBJ2-7; D is possibly TRBD1 or TRBD2 (5 bases each). The CDR3 runs 13 residues. Trimming stripped 2 bases from V and 4 bases from J, with 9 bases between. Per the germline V gene, CDR1 is PRHDT and CDR2 is FYEKMQ (reference sequence). The CDR3 sequence is CASSLIGGYEQYF. The CDR3 nucleotides read TGTGCCAGCAGCTTAATTGGGGGATACGAGCAGTACTTC.